The 2 T cell receptor beta chains presented below share a single source sample, sequenced in a study of blood T cell repertoires in COVID-19. Sequenced by immunoSEQ multiplex PCR; TCRdb stores in-frame clones only, minus some. Among about 76,000 clones listed, about 90% were seen once. The sample taken for sequencing was peripheral blood. These receptors originate from a human donor in a cohort sampled during active COVID-19.

The table lists this clone with a few counts. The chain combines TRBV5-4 with TRBJ1-2, with 8 bases identical to TRBD1. V lost 0 bases, J lost 4 bases, and 2 bases stayed unmatched. The CDR3 loop spans 14 amino acids. CDR1 is SGHNT, CDR2 YYREEE, per germline (reference sequence). The CDR3 DNA sequence: TGTGCCAGCAGCTTGGTTACAGGGGGCTATGGCTACACCTTC. Its translation is CASSLVTGGYGYTF.

The chain combines TRBV5-6 with TRBJ2-1, with 10 bases identical to TRBD2. Germline-derived CDR1 and CDR2 are SGHDT and YYEEEE. J was trimmed by 3 bases and V by 4 bases; bases with no gene match: 1. The CDR3 consists of 14 residues. CDR3 region: CASSRLAGYNEQFF. CDR3 nucleotide sequence: TGTGCCAGCAGCAGACTAGCGGGCTACAATGAGCAGTTCTTC.